This is a list of T cell receptor beta chains from one sample in a study of T cell repertoires in cytomegalovirus infection. TCRdb itself ran the reads through MiXCR, one entry per CDR3 protein. The data show roughly 720,000 distinct CDR3 sequences, about 40% seen once. Input material: PBMCs. The receptors here all came from a human donor in good health (CMV status not recorded). Some clones in this sample may be carry-over from other donors' samples. CDR3s include the opening cysteine and the closing phenylalanine or tryptophan. D genes are given only for firm matches. For some rows the clone size is stated as once, few or many, or as a class when expanded; others skip it.

TRBV7-8	TRBJ2-3	NA	once	TGTGCCATCAGCAATTTGGGATCGGGAGATACGCAGTATTTT	CAISNLGSGDTQYF
TRBV10-3	TRBJ2-5	NA	NA	TGTGCCATCAGTGAGACTGCAGAGACCCAGTACTTC	CAISETAETQYF
TRBV7-9	TRBJ2-3	NA	NA	TGTGCCAGCAGGCGGAGCACAGATACGCAGTATTTT	CASRRSTDTQYF
TRBV28	TRBJ1-1	TRBD1	few	TGTGCCAGCAGCCCTGGAGGGGACAGGACCACTGAAGCTTTCTTT	CASSPGGDRTTEAFF
TRBV11-2	TRBJ2-1	NA	few	TGTGCCAGCAGCTTAGATTCCGGGATTCATGAGCAGTTCTTC	CASSLDSGIHEQFF
TRBV30	TRBJ1-5	NA	NA	TGTGCCGGGGGGACGGGACACAATCAGCCCCAGCATTTT	CAGGTGHNQPQHF
TRBV20-1	TRBJ1-3	TRBD1	NA	TGCAGTGCTGGACGGACAGGGATCGGAAACACCATATATTTT	CSAGRTGIGNTIYF
TRBV7-8	TRBJ2-6	NA	many	TGTGCCAGCAGCTTTTCAGGCGCTGGGGCCAACGTCCTGACTTTC	CASSFSGAGANVLTF
TRBV12-3/TRBV12-4	TRBJ1-1	NA	few	TGTGCCAGCAGTTTGCTACAGGGATCGAACACTGAAGCTTTCTTT	CASSLLQGSNTEAFF
TRBV25-1	TRBJ1-1	NA	NA	TGTGCCAGCAGTGATTCGGGGAAAGGTTTCTTT	CASSDSGKGFF
TRBV29-1	TRBJ2-3	NA	few	TGCAGCGTTGCGGGACCCGGTTCGGATACGCAGTATTTT	CSVAGPGSDTQYF
TRBV28	TRBJ1-5	NA	few	TGTGCCAGCAGTTCGGGCGGGACGGTCAGCAATCAGCCCCAGCATTTT	CASSSGGTVSNQPQHF
TRBV4-1	TRBJ1-1	NA	NA	TGCGCCAGCAGCCAACGGACGGGGAGGTGCACTGAAGCTTTCTTT	CASSQRTGRCTEAFF
TRBV19	TRBJ2-7	NA	few	TGTGCCAGTAGTACCGGTTCCGGGAGCTACGAGCAGTACTTC	CASSTGSGSYEQYF
TRBV3-1	TRBJ1-4	TRBD1	NA	TGTGCCAGCAGCCTCTCCCTCAGGGGGCTCCCCACAACTAATGAAAAACTGTTTTTT	CASSLSLRGLPTTNEKLFF
TRBV12-3/TRBV12-4	TRBJ1-2	NA	NA	TGTGCCAGCAGTTTTCCCGGACGGCACTATGGCTACACCTTC	CASSFPGRHYGYTF
TRBV5-6	TRBJ2-2	TRBD2	NA	TGTGCCAGCAGCTTTTTTCAGCGGGAGATTGCCGGGGAGCTGTTTTTT	CASSFFQREIAGELFF
TRBV6-8	TRBJ1-5	TRBD1	few	TGTGCCAGCAGTTGGGCGACAGGGGGCCCTAATCAGCCCCAGCATTTT	CASSWATGGPNQPQHF
TRBV7-9	TRBJ2-3	NA	few	TGTGCCAGCACGGCTAGCCATACGCAGTATTTT	CASTASHTQYF
TRBV5-6	TRBJ1-1	NA	NA	TGTGCCAGCAGCTTGGTGGGGTTTAACGCTGAAGCTTTCTTT	CASSLVGFNAEAFF
TRBV28	TRBJ2-7	TRBD1	NA	TGTGCCAGCGCGGACAGGGTTCTTACCTACGATCAGTACTTC	CASADRVLTYDQYF
TRBV19	TRBJ1-4	NA	NA	TGTGCCAGCCGGCCGCGGAGGGCGATAACAACTAATGAAAAACTGTTTTTT	CASRPRRAITTNEKLFF
TRBV10-3	TRBJ2-7	TRBD1	few	TGTGCCATCAGTGGGACAGGCGCCCACGAGCAGTACTTC	CAISGTGAHEQYF
TRBV6-5	TRBJ2-7	NA	NA	TGTGCCAGCAGTTGGGGGGCGACGGGCTACGAGAAGTACTTC	CASSWGATGYEKYF
TRBV28	TRBJ2-7	TRBD2	NA	TGTGCCAGCAGTTTAGCGGGGGGGATGACCTACGAGCAGTACTTC	CASSLAGGMTYEQYF
TRBV25-1	TRBJ1-6	NA	few	TGTGCCACTAGTAAAGGATCCTATAATTCACCCCTCCACTTT	CATSKGSYNSPLHF
TRBV5-5	TRBJ2-3	TRBD2	NA	TGTGCCAGCAGCGCTTTACTAGCGGGAGGCCAGGCAGATACGCAGTATTTT	CASSALLAGGQADTQYF
TRBV7-9	TRBJ2-7	NA	NA	TGTGCCAGCAGCTCTGAGGGGACCGCTTACTACGAGCAGTACTTC	CASSSEGTAYYEQYF
TRBV20-1	TRBJ2-3	TRBD2	few	TGCAGTGCGTCCGGGACTAGCGGGAGGGATACGCAGTATTTT	CSASGTSGRDTQYF
TRBV7-2	TRBJ1-1	NA	NA	TGTGCCAGCAGCTTAGTAGGGTCAGGGACTGAAGCTTTCTTT	CASSLVGSGTEAFF
TRBV6-6	TRBJ1-6	TRBD1	NA	TGTGCCAGCAGTTACCTCTACAGGGGTTCACCCCTCCACTTT	CASSYLYRGSPLHF
TRBV19	TRBJ2-5	NA	NA	TGTGCCAGTTCAGTATCGAGACTCCAAGAGACCCAGTACTTC	CASSVSRLQETQYF
TRBV12-3/TRBV12-4	TRBJ2-5	NA	NA	TGTGCCAGCAGTCCGCGGTACGGCCAAGAGACCCAGTACTTC	CASSPRYGQETQYF
TRBV20-1	TRBJ1-1	NA	NA	TGCAGTGCTAGAGTCTGGCGGATAAACACTGAAGCTTTCTTT	CSARVWRINTEAFF
TRBV7-2	TRBJ2-7	TRBD2	many	TGTGCCAGCAGCCGGGGACTAGCGGGAGTCGAGCAGTACTTC	CASSRGLAGVEQYF
TRBV20-1	TRBJ2-5	TRBD2	NA	TGCAGTGCTCAAAAACAGCGGGAGTGGGAGACCCAGTACTTC	CSAQKQREWETQYF
TRBV28	TRBJ2-7	TRBD2	few	TGTGCCAGCAGTTTATTCTTGACTAGCGGGAGCTCCTACGAGCAGTACTTC	CASSLFLTSGSSYEQYF
TRBV19	TRBJ1-1	TRBD1	NA	TGTGCCAGTAGTCCGAACAGGGGGCTGACTGAAGCTTTCTTT	CASSPNRGLTEAFF
TRBV15	TRBJ1-1	NA	once	TGTGCCACCAGCAGAGATCGGGCAGGCCGGGCTTTCTTT	CATSRDRAGRAFF
TRBV12-3/TRBV12-4	TRBJ1-5	NA	few	TGTGCCAGCACCACGACGGGCAATCAGCCCCAGCATTTT	CASTTTGNQPQHF
TRBV4-1	TRBJ1-1	TRBD1	NA	TGCGCCAGCAGCCAAGATCGTCGGGACAGGGCGGGGCTTGTGGCTTTCTTT	CASSQDRRDRAGLVAFF
TRBV27	TRBJ2-2	NA	few	TGTGCCAGCAGTTTCGCACGGGCCGGGGAGCTGTTTTTT	CASSFARAGELFF
TRBV7-2	TRBJ2-3	TRBD2	many	TGTGCCAGCAGCGGGACTAGCGGGGGAGTAGATACGCAGTATTTT	CASSGTSGGVDTQYF
TRBV24-1	TRBJ1-2	NA	NA	TGTGCCACCATTGACCCGCCTGGGACCCCTGGCTACACCTTC	CATIDPPGTPGYTF
TRBV30	TRBJ1-6	NA	NA	TGTGCCTGGATGATAGAGCCACCCCTCCACTTT	CAWMIEPPLHF
TRBV19	TRBJ2-5	TRBD2	NA	TGTGCCAGTAGTATAGTGGCGGAAGGGACTAGCGGGAGGCTGGAGACCCAGTACTTC	CASSIVAEGTSGRLETQYF
TRBV4-1	TRBJ1-1	TRBD1	few	TGCGCCAGCAGCCAAGATCTCCGGCCGGGACAGGGGAGAACTGAAGCTTTCTTT	CASSQDLRPGQGRTEAFF
TRBV7-2	TRBJ2-3	NA	many	TGTGCCAGCAGCTTTCCAGGGACAGATACGCAGTATTTT	CASSFPGTDTQYF
TRBV6-2/TRBV6-3	TRBJ2-1	NA	NA	TGTGCCAGCAGTTACTGGGCGGACCCCCGGGGCAATGAGCAGTTCTTC	CASSYWADPRGNEQFF
TRBV6-1	TRBJ1-5	NA	NA	TGTGCCAGCAGTGTATGGACAGACTTTAATCAGCCCCAGCATTTT	CASSVWTDFNQPQHF
TRBV19	TRBJ2-7	TRBD2	NA	TGTGCCAGAGGAGGGACTAGCGGGGGACGGGCCTCCTACGAGCAGTACTTC	CARGGTSGGRASYEQYF